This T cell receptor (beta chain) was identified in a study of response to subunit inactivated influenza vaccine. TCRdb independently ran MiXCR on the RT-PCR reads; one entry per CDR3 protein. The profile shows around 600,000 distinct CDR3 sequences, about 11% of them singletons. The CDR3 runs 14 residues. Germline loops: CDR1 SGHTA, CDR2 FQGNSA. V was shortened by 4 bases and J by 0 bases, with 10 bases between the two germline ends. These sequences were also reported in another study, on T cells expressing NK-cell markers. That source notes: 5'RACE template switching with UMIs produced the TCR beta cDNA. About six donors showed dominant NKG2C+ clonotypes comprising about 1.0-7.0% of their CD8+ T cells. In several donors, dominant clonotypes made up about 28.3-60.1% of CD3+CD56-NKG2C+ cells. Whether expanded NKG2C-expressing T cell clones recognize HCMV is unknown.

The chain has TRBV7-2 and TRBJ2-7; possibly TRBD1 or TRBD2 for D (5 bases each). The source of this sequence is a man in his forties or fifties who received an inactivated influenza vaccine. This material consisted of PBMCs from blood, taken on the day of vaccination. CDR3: CASSSGALSYEQYF. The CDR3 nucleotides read TGTGCCAGCAGCTCCGGGGCTCTCTCCTACGAGCAGTACTTC.